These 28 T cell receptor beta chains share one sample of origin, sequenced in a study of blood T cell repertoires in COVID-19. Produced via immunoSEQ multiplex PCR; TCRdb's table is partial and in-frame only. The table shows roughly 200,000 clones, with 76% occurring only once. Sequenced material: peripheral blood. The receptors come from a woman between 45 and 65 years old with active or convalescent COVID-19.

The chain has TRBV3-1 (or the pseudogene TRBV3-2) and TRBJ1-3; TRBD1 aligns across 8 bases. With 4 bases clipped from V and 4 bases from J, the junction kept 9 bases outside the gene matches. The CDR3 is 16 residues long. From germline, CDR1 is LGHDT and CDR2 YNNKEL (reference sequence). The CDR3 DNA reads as TGTGCCAGCAGCCCTCCGCAGGGGGCGGAGGGAAACACCATATATTTT. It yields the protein CASSPPQGAEGNTIYF.

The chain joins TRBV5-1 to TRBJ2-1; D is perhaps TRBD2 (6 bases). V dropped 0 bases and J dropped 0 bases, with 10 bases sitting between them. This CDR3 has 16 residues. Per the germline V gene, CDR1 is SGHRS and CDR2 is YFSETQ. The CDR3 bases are TGCGCCAGCAGCTTGGACGGGGGATCCTCCTACAATGAGCAGTTCTTC. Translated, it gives CASSLDGGSSYNEQFF. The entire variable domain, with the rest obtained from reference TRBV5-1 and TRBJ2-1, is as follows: KAGVTQTPRYLIKTRGQQVTLSCSPISGHRSVSWYQQTPGQGLQFLFEYFSETQRNKGNFPGRFSGRQFSNSRSEMNVSTLELGDSALYLCASSLDGGSSYNEQFFGPGTRLTVL.

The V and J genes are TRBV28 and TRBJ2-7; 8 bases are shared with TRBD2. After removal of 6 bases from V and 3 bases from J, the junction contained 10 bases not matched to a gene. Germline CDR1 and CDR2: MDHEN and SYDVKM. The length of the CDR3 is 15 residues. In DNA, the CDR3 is TGTGCCAGCAGCTCGAGCGGGAGAGGAGACTACGAGCAGTACTTC. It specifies CASSSSGRGDYEQYF.

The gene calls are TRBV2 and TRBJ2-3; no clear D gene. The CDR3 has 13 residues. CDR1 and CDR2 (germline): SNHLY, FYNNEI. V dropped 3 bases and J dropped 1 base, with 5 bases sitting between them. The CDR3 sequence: CASSDVGTDTQYF. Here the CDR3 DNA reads TGTGCCAGCAGTGATGTAGGCACAGATACGCAGTATTTT. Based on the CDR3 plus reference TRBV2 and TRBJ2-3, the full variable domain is EPEVTQTPSHQVTQMGQEVILRCVPISNHLYFYWYRQILGQKVEFLVSFYNNEISEKSEIFDDQFSVERPDGSNFTLKIRSTKLEDSAMYFCASSDVGTDTQYFGPGTRLTVL.

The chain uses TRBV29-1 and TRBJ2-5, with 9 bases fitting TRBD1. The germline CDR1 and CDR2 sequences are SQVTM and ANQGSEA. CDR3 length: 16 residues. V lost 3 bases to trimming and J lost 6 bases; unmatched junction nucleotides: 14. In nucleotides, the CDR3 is TGCAGCGTTGAGGGCCCCACACAGGGGGCTAAGAAGACCCAGTACTTC. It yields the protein CSVEGPTQGAKKTQYF.

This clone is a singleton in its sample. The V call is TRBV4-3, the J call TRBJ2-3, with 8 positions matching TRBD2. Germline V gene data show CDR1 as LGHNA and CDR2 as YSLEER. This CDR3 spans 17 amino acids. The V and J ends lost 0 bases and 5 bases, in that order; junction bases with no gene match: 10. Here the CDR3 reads CASSQDPRGAGGDTQYF. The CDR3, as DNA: TGCGCCAGCAGCCAAGATCCCCGGGGCGCGGGAGGAGATACGCAGTATTTT.

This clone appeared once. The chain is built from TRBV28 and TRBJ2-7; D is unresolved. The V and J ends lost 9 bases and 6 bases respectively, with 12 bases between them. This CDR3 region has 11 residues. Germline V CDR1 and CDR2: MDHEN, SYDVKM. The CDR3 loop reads CASSEAFEQYF. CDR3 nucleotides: TGTGCCAGTTCAGAGGCGTTCGAGCAGTACTTC.

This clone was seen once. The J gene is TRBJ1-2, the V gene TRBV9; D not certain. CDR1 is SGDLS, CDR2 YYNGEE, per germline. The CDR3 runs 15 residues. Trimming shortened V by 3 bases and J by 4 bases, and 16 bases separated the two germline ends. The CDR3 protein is CASSDPTHPSYGYTF. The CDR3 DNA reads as TGTGCCAGCAGCGATCCGACACATCCCTCCTATGGCTACACCTTC.

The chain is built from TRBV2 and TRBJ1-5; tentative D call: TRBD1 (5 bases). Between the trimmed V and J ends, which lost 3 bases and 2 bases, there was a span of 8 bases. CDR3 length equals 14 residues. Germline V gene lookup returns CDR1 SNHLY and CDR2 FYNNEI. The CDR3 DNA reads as TGTGCCAGCAGTGACAGGGATGGCAATCAGCCCCAGCATTTT. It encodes CASSDRDGNQPQHF.

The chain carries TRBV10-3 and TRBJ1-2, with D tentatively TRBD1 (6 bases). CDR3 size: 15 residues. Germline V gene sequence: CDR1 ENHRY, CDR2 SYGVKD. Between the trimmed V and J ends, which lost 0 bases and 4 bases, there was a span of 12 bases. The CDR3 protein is CAISESAGALYGYTF. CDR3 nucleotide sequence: TGTGCCATCAGTGAGTCAGCAGGGGCACTCTATGGCTACACCTTC.

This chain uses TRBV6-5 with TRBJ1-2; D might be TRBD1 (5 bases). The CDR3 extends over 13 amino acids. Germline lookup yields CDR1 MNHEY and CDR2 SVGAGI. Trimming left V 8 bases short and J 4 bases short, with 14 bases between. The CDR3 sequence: CASRGDPSYGYTF. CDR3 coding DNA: TGTGCCAGCCGGGGGGACCCCAGCTATGGCTACACCTTC.

The CDR3 protein is CAWSGNYGGYTF. The CDR3 DNA reads TGTGCCTGGAGTGGAAACTATGGCGGCTACACCTTC. The genes are TRBV30 and TRBJ1-2; D unclear. This CDR3 is built from 12 residues. Trimming cost V 1 base and J 8 bases, with 11 bases left between them. Germline V CDR1 and CDR2: GTSNPN, SVGIG (reference sequence).

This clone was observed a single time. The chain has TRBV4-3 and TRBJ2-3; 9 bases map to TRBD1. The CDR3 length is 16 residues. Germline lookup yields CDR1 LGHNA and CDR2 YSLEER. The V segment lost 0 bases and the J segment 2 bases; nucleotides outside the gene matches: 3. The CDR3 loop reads CASSQDWTGDTDTQYF. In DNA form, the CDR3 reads TGCGCCAGCAGCCAAGATTGGACAGGGGACACAGATACGCAGTATTTT.

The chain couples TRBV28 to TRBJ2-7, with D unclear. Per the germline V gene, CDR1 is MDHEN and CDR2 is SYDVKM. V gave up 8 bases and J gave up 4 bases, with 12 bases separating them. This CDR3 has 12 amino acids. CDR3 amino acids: CASEIRGYEQYF. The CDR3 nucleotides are TGTGCCAGCGAGATCAGAGGTTACGAGCAGTACTTC. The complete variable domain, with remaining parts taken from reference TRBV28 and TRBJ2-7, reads DVKVTQSSRYLVKRTGEKVFLECVQDMDHENMFWYRQDPGLGLRLIYFSYDVKMKEKGDIPEGYSVSREKKERFSLILESASTNQTSMYLCASEIRGYEQYFGPGTRLTVT.

CDR3 sequence (DNA): TGTGCCAGCAGTTTAGCGGGAGGGCGCAATGAGCAGTTCTTC. Translation: CASSLAGGRNEQFF. The chain is built from TRBV6-4 and TRBJ2-1, with 11 bases fitting TRBD2. Germline V gives CDR1 MRHNA, CDR2 SNTAGT. The CDR3 sequence is 14 residues long. The trim removed 5 bases at V and 6 bases at J, leaving 3 bases unmatched.

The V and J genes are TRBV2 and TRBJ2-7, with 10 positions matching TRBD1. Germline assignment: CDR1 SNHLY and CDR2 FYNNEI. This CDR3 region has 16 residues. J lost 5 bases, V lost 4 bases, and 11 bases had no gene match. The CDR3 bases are TGTGCCAGCAGTGGAGGACCGGGACAGGGGAAACACGAGCAGTACTTC. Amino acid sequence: CASSGGPGQGKHEQYF.

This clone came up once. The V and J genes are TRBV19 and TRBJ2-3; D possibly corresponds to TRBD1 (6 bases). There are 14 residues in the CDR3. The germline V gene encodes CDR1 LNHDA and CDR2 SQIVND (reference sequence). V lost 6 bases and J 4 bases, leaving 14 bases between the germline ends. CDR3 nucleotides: TGTGCCAGTAGCCAGCTCAGGGGCGCAGATACGCAGTATTTT. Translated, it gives CASSQLRGADTQYF.

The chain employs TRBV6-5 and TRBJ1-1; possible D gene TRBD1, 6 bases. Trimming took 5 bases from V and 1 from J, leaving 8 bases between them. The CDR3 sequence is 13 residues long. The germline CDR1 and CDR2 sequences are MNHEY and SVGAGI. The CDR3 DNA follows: TGTGCCAGCAGTCTGGGACAGAACACTGAAGCTTTCTTT. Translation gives CASSLGQNTEAFF.

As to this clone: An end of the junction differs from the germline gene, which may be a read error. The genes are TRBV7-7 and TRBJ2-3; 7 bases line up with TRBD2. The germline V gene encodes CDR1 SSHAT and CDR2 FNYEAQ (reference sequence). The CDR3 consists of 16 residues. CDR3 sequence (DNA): TGTGCTAGCAGCTTAGGAACAGCGGGGAGCACAGATACGCAGTATTTT. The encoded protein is CASSLGTAGSTDTQYF.

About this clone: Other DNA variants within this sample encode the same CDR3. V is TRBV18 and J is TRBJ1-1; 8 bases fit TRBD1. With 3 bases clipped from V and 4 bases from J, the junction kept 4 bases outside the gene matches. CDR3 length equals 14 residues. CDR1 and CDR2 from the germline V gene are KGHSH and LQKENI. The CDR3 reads CASSPTGGTTEAFF. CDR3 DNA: TGTGCCAGCTCACCCACAGGGGGTACCACTGAAGCTTTCTTT.

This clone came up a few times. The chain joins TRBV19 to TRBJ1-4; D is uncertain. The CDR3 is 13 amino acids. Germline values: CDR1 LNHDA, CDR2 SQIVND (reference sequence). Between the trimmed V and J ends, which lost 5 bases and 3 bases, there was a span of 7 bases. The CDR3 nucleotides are TGTGCCAGTAGTCAGGAAGCTAATGAAAAACTGTTTTTT. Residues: CASSQEANEKLFF.

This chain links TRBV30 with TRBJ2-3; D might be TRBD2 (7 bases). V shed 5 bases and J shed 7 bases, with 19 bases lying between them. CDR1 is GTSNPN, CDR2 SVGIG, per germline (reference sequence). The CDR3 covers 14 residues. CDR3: CAWGVGGLGYTQYF. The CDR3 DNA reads TGTGCCTGGGGCGTGGGGGGGCTCGGGTATACGCAGTATTTT.

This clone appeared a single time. CDR3 in amino acids: CASSQPRRGGIDSPLHF. As DNA, the CDR3 is TGTGCCAGCTCACAACCCCGTCGGGGGGGGATCGATTCACCCCTCCACTTT. V and J are TRBV18 and TRBJ1-6, with D tentatively TRBD1 (5 bases). The CDR3 is made up of 17 amino acids. The V gene's germline CDR1 is KGHSH and CDR2 LQKENI. V was cut by 4 bases and J by 8 bases, with 21 bases left in between.

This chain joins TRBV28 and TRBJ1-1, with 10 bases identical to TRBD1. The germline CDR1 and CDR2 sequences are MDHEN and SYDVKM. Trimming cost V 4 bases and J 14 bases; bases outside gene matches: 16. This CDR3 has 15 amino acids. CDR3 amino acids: CASSSPGQGSLIGFF. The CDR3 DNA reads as TGTGCCAGCAGTTCACCGGGACAGGGGTCCCTTATAGGCTTCTTT.

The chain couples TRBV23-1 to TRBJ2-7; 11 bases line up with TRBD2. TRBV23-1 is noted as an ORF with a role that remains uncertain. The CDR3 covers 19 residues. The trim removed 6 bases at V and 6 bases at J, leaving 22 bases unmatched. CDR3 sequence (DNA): TGCGCCAGCAGCCCGGGGAGGGGGAGACTAGCGGGACTGCCGGCCGAGCAGTACTTC. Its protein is CASSPGRGRLAGLPAEQYF.

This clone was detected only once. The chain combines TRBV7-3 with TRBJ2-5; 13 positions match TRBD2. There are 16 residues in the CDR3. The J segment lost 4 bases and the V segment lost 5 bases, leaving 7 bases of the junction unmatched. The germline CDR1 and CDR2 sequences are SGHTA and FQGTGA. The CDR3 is CASSPGLAGAPETQYF. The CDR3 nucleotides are TGTGCCAGCAGCCCTGGACTAGCGGGAGCCCCAGAGACCCAGTACTTC. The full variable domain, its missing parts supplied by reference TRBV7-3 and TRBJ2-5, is GAGVSQTPSNKVTEKGKYVELRCDPISGHTALYWYRQSLGQGPEFLIYFQGTGAADDSGLPNDRFFAVRPEGSVSTLKIQRTERGDSAVYLCASSPGLAGAPETQYFGPGTRLLVL.

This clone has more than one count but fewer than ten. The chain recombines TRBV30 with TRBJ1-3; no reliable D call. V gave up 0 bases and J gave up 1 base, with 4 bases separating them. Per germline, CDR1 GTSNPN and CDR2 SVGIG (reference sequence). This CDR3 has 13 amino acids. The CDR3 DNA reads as TGTGCCTGGAGTGTGACATCTGGAAACACCATATATTTT. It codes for CAWSVTSGNTIYF.

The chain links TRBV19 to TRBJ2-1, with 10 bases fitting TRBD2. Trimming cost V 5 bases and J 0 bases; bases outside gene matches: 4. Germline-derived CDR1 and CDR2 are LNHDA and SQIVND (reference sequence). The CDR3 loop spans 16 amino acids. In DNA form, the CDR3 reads TGTGCCAGTAGTGCCCGACTAGCGGGCTCCTACAATGAGCAGTTCTTC. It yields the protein CASSARLAGSYNEQFF.